These T cell receptor beta chains were read from a single sample in a study of T cell changes during pregnancy in multiple sclerosis. Produced via immunoSEQ multiplex PCR; TCRdb's table is partial and in-frame only. The profile shows about 79,000 clones, approximately 90% of them singletons. The source material was CD4+ T cells from peripheral blood mononuclear cells, sampled in the second trimester of pregnancy. All receptors derive from a female donor with multiple sclerosis, enrolled in a pregnancy study. The CDR3 runs from the conserved cysteine through the conserved F or W. D genes are given only for firm matches. A clone size is listed for some rows: how often the clone was seen (once, few, many), or a class if it is expanded.

abundance: NA; d_gene: TRBD2; v_gene: TRBV28; j_gene: TRBJ2-2; CDR3nt: TGTGCCAGCAGTCCCCTCCCGTGGGAGGGTACCGGGGAGCTGTTTTTT; CDR3aa: CASSPLPWEGTGELFF
abundance: NA; d_gene: TRBD2; v_gene: TRBV27; j_gene: TRBJ2-5; CDR3nt: TGTGCCAGCAGTCTGACTAGCGGGAGGGGCCAAGAGACCCAGTACTTC; CDR3aa: CASSLTSGRGQETQYF
abundance: NA; d_gene: TRBD2; v_gene: TRBV5-4; j_gene: TRBJ2-1; CDR3nt: TGTGCCAGCAGCTTGGGGGGACTAGCGGGAGGTGAGCAGTTCTTC; CDR3aa: CASSLGGLAGGEQFF
abundance: few; d_gene: NA; v_gene: TRBV18; j_gene: TRBJ1-1; CDR3nt: TGTGCCAGCTCACCATCACAGGAGAACACTGAAGCTTTCTTT; CDR3aa: CASSPSQENTEAFF
abundance: few; d_gene: NA; v_gene: TRBV5-1; j_gene: TRBJ1-1; CDR3nt: TGCGCCAGCAGTTTCCTGACGGGACTGCTGAACACTGAAGCTTTCTTT; CDR3aa: CASSFLTGLLNTEAFF
abundance: NA; d_gene: NA; v_gene: TRBV9; j_gene: TRBJ2-3; CDR3nt: TGTGCCAGTAATGACGTGGGGGCGCCAGATACGCAGTATTTT; CDR3aa: CASNDVGAPDTQYF
abundance: NA; d_gene: TRBD2; v_gene: TRBV6-1; j_gene: TRBJ2-3; CDR3nt: TGTGCCAGCAGAGCCAGCGGGGAAAACACAGATACGCAGTATTTT; CDR3aa: CASRASGENTDTQYF
abundance: NA; d_gene: TRBD1; v_gene: TRBV5-5; j_gene: TRBJ1-4; CDR3nt: TGTGCCAGCAGCCCGACAGGGGCTAATGAAAAACTGTTTTTT; CDR3aa: CASSPTGANEKLFF
abundance: NA; d_gene: TRBD2; v_gene: TRBV25-1; j_gene: TRBJ2-5; CDR3nt: TGTGCCAGCAGTGCGACTAGCGGGGGGCCCCAAGAGACCCAGTACTTC; CDR3aa: CASSATSGGPQETQYF
abundance: NA; d_gene: NA; v_gene: TRBV5-8; j_gene: TRBJ1-4; CDR3nt: TGTGCCAGCGAAAGACGGGGTCCCAATGAAAAACTGTTTTTT; CDR3aa: CASERRGPNEKLFF
abundance: NA; d_gene: NA; v_gene: TRBV7-3; j_gene: TRBJ1-1; CDR3nt: TGTGCCAGCAGCTTTTACGCGGAGTCGGAAGCTTTCTTT; CDR3aa: CASSFYAESEAFF
abundance: NA; d_gene: TRBD1; v_gene: TRBV5-1; j_gene: TRBJ2-5; CDR3nt: TGCGCCAGCAGCAGAAACAGGGGGCTCGCGGAGACCCAGTACTTC; CDR3aa: CASSRNRGLAETQYF
abundance: NA; d_gene: NA; v_gene: TRBV5-4; j_gene: TRBJ2-5; CDR3nt: TGTGCCAGCAGCTTGGTTGCGGAAGAGACCCAGTACTTC; CDR3aa: CASSLVAEETQYF
abundance: NA; d_gene: TRBD1; v_gene: TRBV10-3; j_gene: TRBJ1-1; CDR3nt: TGTGCCATCAGTGAGTCAGGACAGGGGGCAGCTGAAGCTTTCTTT; CDR3aa: CAISESGQGAAEAFF
abundance: NA; d_gene: NA; v_gene: TRBV6-5; j_gene: TRBJ1-1; CDR3nt: TGTGCCAGCAGTTTCCAAGGGGTGAACACTGAAGCTTTCTTT; CDR3aa: CASSFQGVNTEAFF
abundance: NA; d_gene: TRBD1; v_gene: TRBV6-1; j_gene: TRBJ1-4; CDR3nt: TGTGCCAGCAGAGGGACAGGGGGAGGTGAAAAACTGTTTTTT; CDR3aa: CASRGTGGGEKLFF
abundance: NA; d_gene: TRBD1; v_gene: TRBV5-1; j_gene: TRBJ1-2; CDR3nt: TGCGCCAGCAGCTTGGGGCAGGGGGCACGTGGCTACACCTTC; CDR3aa: CASSLGQGARGYTF
abundance: few; d_gene: TRBD1; v_gene: TRBV7-8; j_gene: TRBJ2-1; CDR3nt: TGTGCCAGCAGCTTACCAACAAATCCCACAGGGGGCTCTCACAATGAGCAGTTCTTC; CDR3aa: CASSLPTNPTGGSHNEQFF
abundance: NA; d_gene: NA; v_gene: TRBV15; j_gene: TRBJ2-1; CDR3nt: TGTGCCACCAGCAGAGAGGCGGGCTCCTACAATGAGCAGTTCTTC; CDR3aa: CATSREAGSYNEQFF
abundance: NA; d_gene: TRBD2; v_gene: TRBV19; j_gene: TRBJ2-3; CDR3nt: TGTGCCAGTAGTATAGGACTAGCGTTAGATACGCAGTATTTT; CDR3aa: CASSIGLALDTQYF
abundance: NA; d_gene: NA; v_gene: TRBV10-3; j_gene: TRBJ1-6; CDR3nt: TGTGCCATCACAGGAAACTATAATTCACCCCTCCACTTT; CDR3aa: CAITGNYNSPLHF
abundance: NA; d_gene: NA; v_gene: TRBV18; j_gene: TRBJ2-2; CDR3nt: TGTGCCAGCTCACCACCCAACTTAGGAGCGAACACCGGGGAGCTGTTTTTT; CDR3aa: CASSPPNLGANTGELFF
abundance: NA; d_gene: NA; v_gene: TRBV7-9; j_gene: TRBJ1-1; CDR3nt: TGTGCCAGCAGCTTAGCGGGTGGAGGGACCACTGAAGCTTTCTTT; CDR3aa: CASSLAGGGTTEAFF
abundance: once; d_gene: NA; v_gene: TRBV11-2; j_gene: TRBJ2-3; CDR3nt: TGTGCCAGCAGCTTGGGCCGGACGAGGGCCACAGATACGCAGTATTTT; CDR3aa: CASSLGRTRATDTQYF
abundance: NA; d_gene: TRBD1; v_gene: TRBV7-9; j_gene: TRBJ2-7; CDR3nt: TGTGCCAGCAGCTTTGGACAGGGTACCTACGAGCAGTACTTC; CDR3aa: CASSFGQGTYEQYF
abundance: NA; d_gene: NA; v_gene: TRBV19; j_gene: TRBJ2-7; CDR3nt: TGTGCCAGTAGTATTCTTGGAGGGACGGAAATCGAGCAGTACTTC; CDR3aa: CASSILGGTEIEQYF
abundance: NA; d_gene: TRBD2; v_gene: TRBV6-5; j_gene: TRBJ2-7; CDR3nt: TGTGCCAGCAGTTACAAGGGACTAGCGGGATCCTACGAGCAGTACTTC; CDR3aa: CASSYKGLAGSYEQYF
abundance: NA; d_gene: TRBD2; v_gene: TRBV5-4; j_gene: TRBJ2-1; CDR3nt: TGTGCCAGCAGCTCCCAACAGCGGGAGACAAATGAGCAGTTCTTC; CDR3aa: CASSSQQRETNEQFF
abundance: few; d_gene: TRBD1; v_gene: TRBV18; j_gene: TRBJ2-4; CDR3nt: TGTGCCAGCTCACCCCAGGCGGACAGGGGGCCGAGAGAGTACTTC; CDR3aa: CASSPQADRGPREYF
abundance: NA; d_gene: NA; v_gene: TRBV25-1; j_gene: TRBJ2-5; CDR3nt: TGTGCCAGCAGTGACCTGGGGCGAGAGACCCAGTACTTC; CDR3aa: CASSDLGRETQYF
abundance: NA; d_gene: NA; v_gene: TRBV6-1; j_gene: TRBJ2-7; CDR3nt: TGTGCCAGCAGGCGAGACTACGAGCAGTACTTC; CDR3aa: CASRRDYEQYF
abundance: NA; d_gene: NA; v_gene: TRBV11-2; j_gene: TRBJ1-1; CDR3nt: TGTGCCAGCAGCCCGCAGTACACTGAAGCTTTCTTT; CDR3aa: CASSPQYTEAFF